This entry concerns a single T cell receptor (beta chain). V lost 7 bases, J lost 8 bases, and 12 bases lay in between. Germline V gives CDR1 LNHDA, CDR2 SQIVND (reference sequence). The CDR3 is made up of 13 amino acids. The data stem from a study of blood T cell repertoires in COVID-19. For the study at large: From the United States, Italy and Spain came samples of acute and convalescent COVID-19. PBMCs, B-cell-depleted T cells, or T cells provided the cDNA or gDNA that made up the material.

In the original processing: Counts of nucleated cells, estimated from reference gene primer amplification, were obtained. TCRdb keeps only in-frame clones here, not all; method: immunoSEQ multiplex PCR. V and J calls and clone size are copied from that table; D and trimming were computed from the DNA. The profile covers more than 35,000 clones, with around 74% appearing a single time and about a quarter taken by the ten largest. Sequenced input: peripheral blood. This receptor was identified in a man aged 70 or older with acute or convalescent COVID-19. This chain uses TRBV19 with TRBJ1-6; D unclear. In nucleotides, the CDR3 is TGTGCCAGTACGTTCGGGAGCCATTCACCCCTCCACTTT. Protein product: CASTFGSHSPLHF.